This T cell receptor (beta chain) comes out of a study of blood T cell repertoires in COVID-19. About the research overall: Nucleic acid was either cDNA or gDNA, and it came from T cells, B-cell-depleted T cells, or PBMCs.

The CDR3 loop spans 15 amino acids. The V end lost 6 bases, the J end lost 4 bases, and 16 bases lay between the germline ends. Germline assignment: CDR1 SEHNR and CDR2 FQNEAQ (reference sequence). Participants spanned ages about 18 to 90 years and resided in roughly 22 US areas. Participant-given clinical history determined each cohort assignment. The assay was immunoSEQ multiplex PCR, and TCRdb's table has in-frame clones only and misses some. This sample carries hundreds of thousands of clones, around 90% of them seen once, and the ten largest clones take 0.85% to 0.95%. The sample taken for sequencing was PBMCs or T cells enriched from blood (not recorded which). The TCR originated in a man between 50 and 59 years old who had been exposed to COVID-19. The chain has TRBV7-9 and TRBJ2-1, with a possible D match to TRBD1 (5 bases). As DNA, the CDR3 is TGTGCCAGCAGTCTGCTATCGACAGATTACAATGAGCAGTTCTTC. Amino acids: CASSLLSTDYNEQFF. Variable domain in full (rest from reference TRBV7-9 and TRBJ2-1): DTGVSQNPRHKITKRGQNVTFRCDPISEHNRLYWYRQTLGQGPEFLTYFQNEAQLEKSRLLSDRFSAERPKGSFSTLEIQRTEQGDSAMYLCASSLLSTDYNEQFFGPGTRLTVL.